One sample yielded the 8 T cell receptor beta chains listed below, sequenced in a study of cytomegalovirus exposure and HLA in healthy donors. PCR involved 60 Vbeta and 13 Jbeta primers. Using immunoSEQ multiplex PCR, the repertoire was profiled, and TCRdb retains in-frame clones only, with some absent. The sample yields about 190,000 clones, more than 75% seen once. The specimen was PBMCs. The source of these receptors is a woman aged 18-29 years in good health and CMV-seronegative.

There are a few counts of this clone. The chain is built from TRBV27 and TRBJ2-5; weak D call: TRBD1 (6 bases). This CDR3 has 11 amino acids. In germline, CDR1 is MNHEY, CDR2 SMNVEV (reference sequence). Trimming shortened V by 6 bases and J by 5 bases, and 7 bases separated the two germline ends. CDR3 loop: CASRQGETQYF. The CDR3 bases are TGTGCCAGCAGACAGGGCGAGACCCAGTACTTC.

The V gene is TRBV6-5, the J gene TRBJ1-1; 9 nucleotides line up with TRBD1. The CDR3 is made up of 13 amino acids. The germline V gene encodes CDR1 MNHEY and CDR2 SVGAGI. Trimming removed 4 bases from V and 8 bases from J; junction bases left unmatched: 5. CDR3 in amino acids: CASSLGQGSEAFF. The CDR3 DNA reads as TGTGCCAGCAGTTTGGGACAGGGTTCGGAAGCTTTCTTT.

In its sample, this clone was seen a few times. Different DNA sequences within this sample yield the same CDR3. The rearrangement joins TRBV15 to TRBJ2-3, with a weak D call TRBD2 (6 bases). The germline gives CDR1 LNHNV, CDR2 YYDKDF (reference sequence). This CDR3 is 16 amino acids long. V lost 0 bases to trimming and J lost 3 bases, with 13 bases between them. CDR3 in amino acids: CATSRDPGGSTDTQYF. In nucleotides, the CDR3 is TGTGCCACCAGCAGAGATCCCGGGGGTTCGACAGATACGCAGTATTTT.

This chain connects TRBV7-2 to TRBJ2-3; 7 nucleotides match TRBD1. J gave up 4 bases and V 1 base, and 5 bases lay outside the gene matches. This CDR3 comprises 15 residues. Germline values: CDR1 SGHTA, CDR2 FQGNSA. The CDR3: CASSLVQGWPDTQYF. In DNA, the CDR3 is TGTGCCAGCAGCTTAGTACAGGGGTGGCCAGATACGCAGTATTTT.

The chain uses TRBV6-5 and TRBJ2-7; TRBD1 might be the D (5 bases). The CDR3 is 14 amino acids. CDR1 and CDR2 (germline): MNHEY, SVGAGI. The V and J ends lost 6 bases and 2 bases respectively, with 14 bases between them. For the CDR3, the DNA is TGTGCCAGCAGCGTCCACAGGAGCCCCTACGAGCAGTACTTC. Residues: CASSVHRSPYEQYF.

The genes are TRBV27 and TRBJ1-1; D is unresolved. The germline V gene encodes CDR1 MNHEY and CDR2 SMNVEV (reference sequence). Trimming took 0 bases from V and 6 from J, leaving 11 bases between them. CDR3 size: 14 residues. CDR3 residues: CASSLSVRRAEAFF. CDR3 in DNA: TGTGCCAGCAGTTTATCGGTGAGGAGAGCTGAAGCTTTCTTT.

The rearrangement joins TRBV28 to TRBJ2-3; 8 bases line up with TRBD2. The CDR3 runs to 14 residues. Germline CDR1 and CDR2: MDHEN and SYDVKM. Trimming cost V 7 bases and J 4 bases; bases outside gene matches: 7. In DNA form, the CDR3 reads TGTGCCAGCAAGACGGGACTAGTATCAGATACGCAGTATTTT. Translation gives CASKTGLVSDTQYF.

The chain employs TRBV7-8 and TRBJ1-2; the D gene is possibly TRBD1 (5 bases). Trimming stripped 0 bases from V and 3 bases from J, with 17 bases between. This CDR3 has 17 amino acids. Germline CDR1 is SGHVS and CDR2 is FQNEAQ. DNA of the CDR3: TGTGCCAGCAGCTTAGCGCTGAAAGGGGATACGGACTATGGCTACACCTTC. Amino acid sequence: CASSLALKGDTDYGYTF.